These 24 T cell receptor beta chains were all obtained from the same sample, sequenced in a study of T cells in tuberculosis (dated by TCRdb to 2016 to 2018). Interpreted using the paper, the time point label stands for: new active TB diagnosis, blood taken before or within 7 days of starting treatment. The protocol used for the library was the immunoSEQ multiplex PCR assay. TCRdb holds this immuneACCESS table with in-frame rearrangements only. Some clones are missing; in checked studies, unresolved V genes explain under half, and the rest has no known cause. Present in this sample are about 30,000 clones, under 95% of which were seen just once. Clones ranked in the top ten supply 6.8% of the sample. Material: PBMCs, obtained at tuberculosis diagnosis. These TCRs come from an adult with tuberculosis.

Only one count was recorded for this clone. The chain uses TRBV7-9 and TRBJ2-1; TRBD1 matches 7 bases. The CDR3 spans 15 residues. Germline-derived CDR1 and CDR2 are SEHNR and FQNEAQ (reference sequence). Germline trimming cut 1 base from V and 3 bases from J; bases unmatched to any gene: 3. Written as DNA, the CDR3 is TGTGCCAGCAGCTTAGGACAGGGAAGCTACAATGAGCAGTTCTTC. This sequence encodes CASSLGQGSYNEQFF. The whole variable domain, remainder taken from reference TRBV7-9 and TRBJ2-1, is DTGVSQNPRHKITKRGQNVTFRCDPISEHNRLYWYRQTLGQGPEFLTYFQNEAQLEKSRLLSDRFSAERPKGSFSTLEIQRTEQGDSAMYLCASSLGQGSYNEQFFGPGTRLTVL.

This chain connects TRBV18 to TRBJ2-1; no reliable D call. The CDR3 covers 12 residues. Germline V lookup: CDR1 KGHSH, CDR2 LQKENI. Trimming shortened V by 3 bases and J by 9 bases, and 9 bases separated the two germline ends. In DNA, the CDR3 is TGTGCCAGCTCACCCTCGAACGGTGAGCAGTTCTTC. This encodes CASSPSNGEQFF.

The chain recombines TRBV4-2 with TRBJ2-1, with 14 nucleotides matching TRBD2. The germline V gene has CDR1 LGHNA and CDR2 YNFKEQ. The CDR3 has 18 residues. The V and J ends lost 4 bases and 3 bases, in that order; junction bases with no gene match: 8. The CDR3 bases are TGTGCCAGCAGCCCTGGGACTAGCGGGAGTATCGTCTACAATGAGCAGTTCTTC. Protein product: CASSPGTSGSIVYNEQFF.

The J gene is TRBJ1-4, the V gene TRBV5-6, with unresolved D. Germline CDR1 is SGHDT and CDR2 is YYEEEE. The CDR3 has 13 residues. V was shortened by 2 bases and J by 7 bases, with 9 bases between the two germline ends. CDR3 DNA: TGTGCCAGCAGCTTTGGCCAGATTGAAAAACTGTTTTTT. Translating it yields CASSFGQIEKLFF. Filled out from reference TRBV5-6 and TRBJ1-4, the complete variable domain reads DAGVTQSPTHLIKTRGQQVTLRCSPKSGHDTVSWYQQALGQGPQFIFQYYEEEERQRGNFPDRFSGHQFPNYSSELNVNALLLGDSALYLCASSFGQIEKLFFGSGTQLSVL.

In this sample, this clone turned up a few times. This rearrangement joins TRBV30 to TRBJ1-2; no clear D gene. The CDR3 spans 11 residues. Germline CDR1 GTSNPN, CDR2 SVGIG (reference sequence). Trimming took off 1 base at V and 7 bases at J, with 7 bases between the two ends. The CDR3 coding sequence is TGTGCCTGGAGTGATGGCTTTGGCTACACCTTC. The encoded protein is CAWSDGFGYTF.

The chain uses TRBV6-5 and TRBJ1-1; unclear D gene. V lost 5 bases to trimming and J lost 4 bases, with 17 bases between them. CDR1 and CDR2 from the germline V gene are MNHEY and SVGAGI. CDR3 size: 15 residues. The CDR3 is CASSRPSTRGTEAFF. CDR3 nucleotides: TGTGCCAGCAGTCGCCCCTCGACCCGGGGCACTGAAGCTTTCTTT.

The V and J genes are TRBV28 and TRBJ2-7; possibly TRBD1 for D (5 bases). Germline CDR1 MDHEN, CDR2 SYDVKM. The CDR3 sequence is 14 residues long. The germline V and J ends were trimmed by 4 bases and 5 bases, with 15 bases remaining between them. This CDR3 is CASSSSPIGDEQYF. The CDR3 bases are TGTGCCAGCAGTTCCTCCCCGATAGGGGACGAGCAGTACTTC.

V and J are TRBV30 and TRBJ1-6; 7 nucleotides align to TRBD1. The length of the CDR3 is 16 residues. The junction had 8 bases not matched to a gene; V was cut back by 4 bases and J by 2 bases. Germline assignment: CDR1 GTSNPN and CDR2 SVGIG (reference sequence). CDR3: CAWIPGGYPYNSPLHF. CDR3 nucleotide sequence: TGTGCCTGGATCCCAGGGGGGTACCCCTATAATTCACCCCTCCACTTT.

The gene calls are TRBV4-1 and TRBJ2-7; 11 bases are shared with TRBD2. The CDR3 is made up of 14 amino acids. J gave up 5 bases and V 4 bases, and 4 bases lay outside the gene matches. The V gene's germline CDR1 is MGHRA and CDR2 YSYEKL. CDR3 coding DNA: TGCGCCAGCAGCCCTACTAGCGGGGGCGACGAGCAGTACTTC. Its translation is CASSPTSGGDEQYF.

This chain uses TRBV27 with TRBJ2-1; perhaps TRBD1 as D (5 bases). Per germline, CDR1 MNHEY and CDR2 SMNVEV (reference sequence). V was shortened by 5 bases and J by 5 bases, with 16 bases between the two germline ends. The CDR3 sequence is 15 residues long. The DNA of the CDR3 is TGTGCCAGCAGTCCACGATTAAGCAGGGACAATGAGCAGTTCTTC. Protein: CASSPRLSRDNEQFF.

V usage is TRBV18 and J usage is TRBJ2-2, with TRBD1 matching 8 bases. The V gene end was trimmed by 3 bases and the J gene end by 1 base; junction bases not matched to a gene: 7. The CDR3 is 17 residues long. The germline V gene has CDR1 KGHSH and CDR2 LQKENI. CDR3 DNA sequence: TGTGCCAGCTCACCCCTGCAGGGACAGGTGAACACCGGGGAGCTGTTTTTT. Protein product: CASSPLQGQVNTGELFF.

The chain carries TRBV7-2 and TRBJ1-2; D remains unclear. Germline CDR1 and CDR2: SGHTA and FQGNSA. The V end lost 5 bases, the J end lost 3 bases, and 7 bases lay between the germline ends. The CDR3 sequence is 12 residues long. Written as DNA, the CDR3 is TGTGCCAGCAGCGCAGGATACTATGGCTACACCTTC. Translation gives CASSAGYYGYTF.

The chain links TRBV19 to TRBJ1-3; D is unresolved. The CDR3 consists of 13 residues. Deletions cut 4 bases from V and 12 bases from J, with 16 bases between. The V gene's germline CDR1 is LNHDA and CDR2 SQIVND (reference sequence). Written as DNA, the CDR3 is TGTGCCAGTAGTACCGAACGAGGGAATCACATATATTTT. Amino acids: CASSTERGNHIYF.

There are a few counts of this clone. The chain's CDR3 is CASRPTGVSKNIQYF. The CDR3 DNA reads as TGTGCCAGCAGACCTACAGGGGTGTCCAAAAACATTCAGTACTTC. This sequence joins TRBV13 and TRBJ2-4, with TRBD1 matching over 7 bases. Per germline, CDR1 PRHDT and CDR2 FYEKMQ (reference sequence). J was trimmed by 2 bases and V by 6 bases; bases with no gene match: 7. This CDR3 spans 15 amino acids.

The chain uses TRBV18 and TRBJ1-4; D not certain. V lost 1 base to trimming and J lost 8 bases, with 11 bases between them. CDR1 KGHSH and CDR2 LQKENI come from the germline V gene. The CDR3 totals 14 residues. The chain's CDR3 is CASSPRASLEKLFF. As DNA, the CDR3 is TGTGCCAGCTCACCACGGGCTTCGTTGGAAAAACTGTTTTTT.

V and J are TRBV7-2 and TRBJ2-2; 11 nucleotides agree with TRBD2. CDR3 length: 15 amino acids. V was pared by 3 bases and J by 6 bases, with 3 bases of the junction left unmatched. From germline, CDR1 is SGHTA and CDR2 FQGNSA. The CDR3 protein is CASSLTSGISGELFF. DNA for the CDR3: TGTGCCAGCAGCTTGACTAGCGGGATTTCCGGGGAGCTGTTTTTT.

The chain combines TRBV5-8 with TRBJ1-1; unclear D gene. This CDR3 is 11 amino acids long. The V gene's germline CDR1 is SGHTS and CDR2 YDEGEE. V lost 10 bases and J lost 10, with 17 bases in between. DNA for the CDR3: TGTGCCGGGCCGGAATTAGTCGGAGCTTTCTTT. Its protein is CAGPELVGAFF.

This chain joins TRBV11-1 and TRBJ2-3, with 7 bases that match TRBD1. With V trimmed by 7 bases and J by 0 bases, 7 bases remained unmatched. Looked up from germline, CDR1 is SGHAT and CDR2 is FQDESV (reference sequence). This CDR3 contains 15 residues. Here the CDR3 DNA reads TGTGCCAGCATGGACAGGCGGGCTAGCACAGATACGCAGTATTTT. It translates to CASMDRRASTDTQYF.

The chain uses TRBV11-2 and TRBJ2-7, with a weak D call TRBD1 (5 bases). The germline CDR1 and CDR2 sequences are SGHAT and FQNNGV. Trimming removed 7 bases from V and 1 base from J, with 17 bases in between. The CDR3 length is 15 residues. The CDR3, as DNA: TGTGCCAGCACCTTGGGGCTCGATCAATCCTACGAGCAGTACTTC. Its protein is CASTLGLDQSYEQYF. Together with reference TRBV11-2 and TRBJ2-7, the CDR3 gives the full variable domain: EAGVAQSPRYKIIEKRQSVAFWCNPISGHATLYWYQQILGQGPKLLIQFQNNGVVDDSQLPKDRFSAERLKGVDSTLKIQPAKLEDSAVYLCASTLGLDQSYEQYFGPGTRLTVT.

This clone was recorded only once. This sequence joins TRBV19 and TRBJ2-1; weak D call: TRBD2 (5 bases). Trimming took 4 bases from V and 10 from J, leaving 17 bases between them. Germline V lookup: CDR1 LNHDA, CDR2 SQIVND (reference sequence). The CDR3 runs 14 residues. CDR3 sequence reads: CASSTPPGWGEQFF. DNA of the CDR3: TGTGCCAGTAGTACCCCGCCGGGATGGGGAGAGCAGTTCTTC.

The chain employs TRBV19 and TRBJ2-2; 7 bases match TRBD2. There are 16 residues in the CDR3. Trimming took 5 bases from V and 5 from J; bases not matched to a gene: 11. The germline V gene encodes CDR1 LNHDA and CDR2 SQIVND (reference sequence). This CDR3 is CASSRIETSRTGELFF. The CDR3 bases are TGTGCCAGTAGTCGTATCGAGACTAGCAGGACCGGGGAGCTGTTTTTT.

CDR3 region: CASSDKASGRARVEQFF. The DNA of the CDR3 is TGTGCCAGCAGTGACAAGGCTAGCGGGAGGGCCCGAGTCGAGCAGTTCTTC. This sequence joins TRBV6-4 and TRBJ2-1, with 12 bases aligning to TRBD2. CDR1 is MRHNA and CDR2 is SNTAGT in the germline V gene. CDR3 length: 17 amino acids. V shed 2 bases, J shed 10 bases, and the junction held 12 bases outside the gene matches.

V and J are TRBV4-1 and TRBJ2-1, with 7 bases lining up with TRBD1. Germline lookup yields CDR1 MGHRA and CDR2 YSYEKL. V was pared by 9 bases and J by 0 bases, with 5 bases of the junction left unmatched. The CDR3 totals 14 residues. The DNA for the CDR3 is TGCGCCAGTCAGGGGGTAAGCTCCTACAATGAGCAGTTCTTC. Translating it yields CASQGVSSYNEQFF.

V and J are TRBV7-3 and TRBJ1-2; tentative D call: TRBD1 (5 bases). From germline, CDR1 is SGHTA and CDR2 FQGTGA. The length of the CDR3 is 12 residues. Trimming stripped 5 bases from V and 8 bases from J, with 12 bases between. The CDR3 region has the DNA TGTGCCAGCAGCCTGGGAGGGGCCGGCTACACCTTC. Translating it yields CASSLGGAGYTF.